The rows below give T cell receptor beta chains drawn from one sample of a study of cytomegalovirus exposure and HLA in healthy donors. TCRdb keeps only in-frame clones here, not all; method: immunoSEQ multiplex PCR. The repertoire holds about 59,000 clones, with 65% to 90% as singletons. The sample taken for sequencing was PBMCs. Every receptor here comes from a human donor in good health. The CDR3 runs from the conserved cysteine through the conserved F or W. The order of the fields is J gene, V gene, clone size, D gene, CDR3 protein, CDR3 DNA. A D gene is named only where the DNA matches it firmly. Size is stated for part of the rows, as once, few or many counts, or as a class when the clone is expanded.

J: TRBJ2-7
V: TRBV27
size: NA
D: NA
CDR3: CASSPAGTGTYEQYF
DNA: TGTGCCAGCAGCCCTGCCGGGACTGGCACCTACGAGCAGTACTTC

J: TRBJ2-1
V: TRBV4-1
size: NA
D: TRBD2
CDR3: CASSQVGTIRANEQFF
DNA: TGCGCCAGCAGCCAAGTGGGGACTATCCGAGCCAATGAGCAGTTCTTC

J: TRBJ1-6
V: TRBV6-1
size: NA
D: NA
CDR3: CASRQGPSPLHF
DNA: TGTGCCAGCAGACAGGGACCTTCACCCCTCCACTTT

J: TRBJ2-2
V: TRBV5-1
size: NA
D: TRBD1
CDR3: CASSQDRGGAGELFF
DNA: TGCGCCAGCAGCCAGGACAGGGGAGGGGCCGGGGAGCTGTTTTTT

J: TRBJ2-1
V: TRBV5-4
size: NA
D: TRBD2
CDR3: CASSGLAGGSNEQFF
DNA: TGTGCCAGCAGCGGACTAGCGGGAGGCTCCAATGAGCAGTTCTTC

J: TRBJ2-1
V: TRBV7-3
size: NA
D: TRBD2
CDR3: CASSPGALAGYEQFF
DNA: TGTGCCAGCAGCCCGGGGGCTCTAGCGGGTTATGAGCAGTTCTTC

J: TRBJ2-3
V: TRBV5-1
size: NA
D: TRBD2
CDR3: CARGGCGYTDTQYF
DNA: TGCGCCAGGGGGGGGTGTGGGTACACAGATACGCAGTATTTT

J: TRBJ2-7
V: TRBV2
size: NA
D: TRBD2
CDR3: CASAQWREAHNYEQYF
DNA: TGTGCCAGCGCGCAGTGGCGGGAGGCTCATAACTACGAGCAGTACTTC

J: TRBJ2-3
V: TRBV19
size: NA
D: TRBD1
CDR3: CASSHQNQGVTDTQYF
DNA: TGTGCCAGTAGTCACCAAAATCAGGGGGTTACAGATACGCAGTATTTT

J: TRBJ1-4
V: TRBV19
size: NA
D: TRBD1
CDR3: CASSVQTGSEKLFF
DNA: TGTGCCAGTAGTGTCCAGACAGGGAGTGAAAAACTGTTTTTT

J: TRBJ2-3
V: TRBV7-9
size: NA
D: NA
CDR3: CASSFASQVTDTQYF
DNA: TGTGCCAGCAGCTTCGCCTCGCAGGTAACAGATACGCAGTATTTT

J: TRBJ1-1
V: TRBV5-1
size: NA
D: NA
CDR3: CASSLGARGEAFF
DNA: TGCGCCAGCAGCCTGGGGGCCAGGGGTGAAGCTTTCTTT

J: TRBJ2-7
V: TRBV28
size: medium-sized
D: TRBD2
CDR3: CASSFRLASSYEQYF
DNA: TGTGCCAGCAGTTTTCGACTAGCGAGCTCCTACGAGCAGTACTTC

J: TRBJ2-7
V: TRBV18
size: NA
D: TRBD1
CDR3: CASSPLQGQGLEEQYF
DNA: TGTGCCAGCTCACCACTGCAGGGACAGGGGCTCGAGGAGCAGTACTTC

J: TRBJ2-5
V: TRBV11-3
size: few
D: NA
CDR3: CASSLRGIDQETQYF
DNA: TGTGCCAGCAGCTTAAGGGGTATAGATCAAGAGACCCAGTACTTC

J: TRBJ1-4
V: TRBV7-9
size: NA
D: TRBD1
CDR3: CASSPLGQGNEKLFF
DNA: TGTGCCAGCAGCCCCCTGGGACAGGGCAACGAAAAACTGTTTTTT

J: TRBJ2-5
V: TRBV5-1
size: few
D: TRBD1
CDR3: CASSLAGTGGSETQYF
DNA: TGCGCCAGCAGCTTGGCCGGTACAGGGGGCTCAGAGACCCAGTACTTC

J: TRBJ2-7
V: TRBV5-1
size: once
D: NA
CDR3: CASSLAVHSPYEQYF
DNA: TGCGCCAGCAGCTTGGCCGTACATTCCCCATACGAGCAGTACTTC

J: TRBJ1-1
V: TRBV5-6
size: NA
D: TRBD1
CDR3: CAGFRQGISEAFF
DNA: TGTGCCGGCTTTCGACAGGGGATTTCTGAAGCTTTCTTT

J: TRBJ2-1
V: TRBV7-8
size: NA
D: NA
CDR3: CASSIPVHNEQFF
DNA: TGTGCCAGCAGCATCCCGGTTCACAATGAGCAGTTCTTC

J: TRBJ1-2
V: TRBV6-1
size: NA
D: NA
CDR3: CASSNRPLGGSGYTF
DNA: TGTGCCAGCAGTAACCGACCGCTGGGGGGTAGTGGCTACACCTTC

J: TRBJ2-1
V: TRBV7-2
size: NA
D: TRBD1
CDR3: CASSSGTGYYEQFF
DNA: TGTGCCAGCAGCTCCGGGACAGGGTACTATGAGCAGTTCTTC

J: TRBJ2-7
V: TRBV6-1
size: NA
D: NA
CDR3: CASSDQGSSYEQYF
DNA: TGTGCCAGCAGTGATCAGGGTAGCTCCTACGAGCAGTACTTC

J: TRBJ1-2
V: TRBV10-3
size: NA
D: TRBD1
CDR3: CAISRTGDYGYTF
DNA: TGTGCCATCAGTCGGACAGGGGATTATGGCTACACCTTC

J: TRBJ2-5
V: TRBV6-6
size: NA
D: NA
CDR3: CASSYEGESLGTQYF
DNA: TGTGCCAGCAGTTACGAGGGGGAGAGTTTAGGGACCCAGTACTTC

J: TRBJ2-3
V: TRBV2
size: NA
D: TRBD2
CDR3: CASRRGGPSTDTQYF
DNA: TGTGCCAGCAGGCGCGGGGGTCCTAGCACAGATACGCAGTATTTT

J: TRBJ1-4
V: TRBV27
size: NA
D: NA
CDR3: CASSLWGGRKTTNEKLFF
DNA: TGTGCCAGCAGTTTATGGGGGGGCAGGAAAACAACTAATGAAAAACTGTTTTTT

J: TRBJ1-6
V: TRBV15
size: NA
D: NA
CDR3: CATSRALGGQNHSPLHF
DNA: TGTGCCACCAGCAGAGCCTTAGGCGGACAGAACCATTCACCCCTCCACTTT